Listed below are T cell receptor beta chains from one sample, sequenced in a study of blood T cell repertoires in COVID-19. Libraries were prepared by immunoSEQ multiplex PCR; TCRdb keeps only in-frame clonotypes and omits some of them. In the table there are approximately 150,000 clones, about 87% of which are singletons. The specimen was peripheral blood. These receptors came from a woman aged 45-59 years with acute or convalescent COVID-19. The CDR3 runs from the conserved cysteine through the conserved F or W. A D gene is named only where the DNA matches it firmly. Clone size is shown for a subset of rows, as once, few, many or a class of expanded clone.

V	D	length	size	J	DNA	CDR3
TRBV18	TRBD2	16	-	TRBJ2-3	TGTGCCAGCTCACCCCAGGGTGCGGGAGCCCCAGATACGCAGTATTTT	CASSPQGAGAPDTQYF
TRBV7-2	-	12	-	TRBJ2-5	TGTGCCAGCAGCTTTGAATCTAAGACCCAGTACTTC	CASSFESKTQYF
TRBV9	TRBD1	14	-	TRBJ1-1	TGTGCCAGCAGCCCAGGGGGACAGAACACTGAAGCTTTCTTT	CASSPGGQNTEAFF
TRBV6-4	TRBD2	15	-	TRBJ2-1	TGTGCCAGCAGTGACTCCGCGGGGGGGCACAATGAGCAGTTCTTC	CASSDSAGGHNEQFF
TRBV30	TRBD1	15	few	TRBJ1-1	TGTGCCTGGAGGAGGGCAGGGGGGTTGAACACTGAAGCTTTCTTT	CAWRRAGGLNTEAFF
TRBV19	-	16	-	TRBJ1-5	TGTGCCAGTAGTATTAGCCAGGGAGGGGGCAATCAGCCCCAGCATTTT	CASSISQGGGNQPQHF
TRBV10-3	-	16	-	TRBJ1-2	TGTGCCATCAGTGATCCGACCACAGGGATCAACTATGGCTACACCTTC	CAISDPTTGINYGYTF
TRBV4-1	-	14	-	TRBJ1-1	TGCGCCAGCAGCCAAGAGGGAGCGAACACTGAAGCTTTCTTT	CASSQEGANTEAFF
TRBV6-5	TRBD1	14	-	TRBJ1-5	TGTGCCAGCAGAGACAGGGGGCGGTTTCAGCCCCAGCATTTT	CASRDRGRFQPQHF
TRBV7-9	-	13	once	TRBJ1-5	TGTGCCAGCGCTCGGGAGGGCAATCAGCCCCAGCATTTT	CASAREGNQPQHF
TRBV10-3	TRBD1	15	-	TRBJ1-2	TGTGCCATCAGTGAAAATTCACAGGGGGCGAGGGGCTACACCTTC	CAISENSQGARGYTF
TRBV19	-	15	-	TRBJ1-6	TGTGCCAGTAGTCTGGGGGGGGTCGACGATTCACCCCTCCACTTT	CASSLGGVDDSPLHF
TRBV6-2/TRBV6-3	-	14	-	TRBJ1-4	TGTGCCAGCAGCGACTGGGGGGGCGATGAAAAACTGTTTTTT	CASSDWGGDEKLFF
TRBV25-1	-	12	-	TRBJ1-2	TGTGCCAGCAGTCGGACGGGGAGAGGCTACACCTTC	CASSRTGRGYTF
TRBV29-1	-	13	-	TRBJ2-2	TGCAGCGTTCACAGTAGTGGCACCGGGGAGCTGTTTTTT	CSVHSSGTGELFF
TRBV7-8	TRBD2	15	-	TRBJ2-3	TGTGCCAGCAGCCGATGGAGCGGGGGCACAGATACGCAGTATTTT	CASSRWSGGTDTQYF
TRBV19	TRBD2	16	-	TRBJ2-7	TGTGCCAGTAGTATAGATTTCGGATTGGGGAGGGACGAGCAGTACTTC	CASSIDFGLGRDEQYF
TRBV5-1	-	17	-	TRBJ1-1	TGCGCCAGCAGCTTGGGCCTGGACAGTTCCCTTCGGACTGAAGCTTTCTTT	CASSLGLDSSLRTEAFF
TRBV7-9	-	15	-	TRBJ2-5	TGTGCCAGCAGCCCACCGAGGGTGGTCGGGGAGACCCAGTACTTC	CASSPPRVVGETQYF